Below, 8 T cell receptor beta chains from the same sample are listed, as sequenced in a study of blood T cell repertoires in COVID-19. Generated by immunoSEQ multiplex PCR, the TCRdb table keeps only in-frame clones and is missing some. The sample holds about 260,000 clones, approximately 85% seen once. What was sequenced was peripheral blood. These receptors were collected from a human donor in a cohort sampled during active COVID-19.

J is TRBJ2-2 and V is TRBV12-3 or TRBV12-4; 8 bases agree with TRBD1. The trim removed 11 bases at V and 4 bases at J, leaving 6 bases unmatched. The CDR3 covers 13 residues. CDR3 loop: CAARGLVTGELFF. The CDR3 DNA follows: TGTGCCGCCAGGGGGCTGGTCACCGGGGAGCTGTTTTTT.

The chain combines TRBV14 with TRBJ2-1; 7 bases agree with TRBD1. Germline V gene data show CDR1 as SGHDN and CDR2 as FVKESK. The CDR3 is 16 residues long. Trimming took 4 bases from V and 9 from J; bases not matched to a gene: 15. The CDR3 is CASSREHRGALSEQFF. In DNA form, the CDR3 reads TGTGCCAGCAGCCGAGAACACAGGGGTGCTCTGTCTGAGCAGTTCTTC.

The chain has TRBV7-2 and TRBJ2-1; 8 nucleotides align to TRBD2. The V gene end was trimmed by 5 bases and the J gene end by 2 bases; junction bases not matched to a gene: 8. Looked up from germline, CDR1 is SGHTA and CDR2 is FQGNSA. The CDR3 is 16 amino acids. Here the CDR3 reads CASSKSLAVTYNEQFF. In nucleotides, the CDR3 is TGTGCCAGCAGCAAATCACTAGCGGTAACCTACAATGAGCAGTTCTTC. The complete variable domain, with remaining parts taken from reference TRBV7-2 and TRBJ2-1, reads GAGVSQSPSNKVTEKGKDVELRCDPISGHTALYWYRQSLGQGLEFLIYFQGNSAPDKSGLPSDRFSAERTGGSVSTLTIQRTQQEDSAVYLCASSKSLAVTYNEQFFGPGTRLTVL.

The rearrangement links TRBV28 to TRBJ2-1, with a possible D match to TRBD2 (6 bases). The CDR3 has 14 residues. Trimming took off 7 bases at V and 1 base at J, with 11 bases between the two ends. Germline-derived CDR1 and CDR2 are MDHEN and SYDVKM. The CDR3 sequence is CASNAGTSYNEQFF. DNA for the CDR3: TGTGCCAGCAACGCCGGGACTTCCTACAATGAGCAGTTCTTC.

V gene TRBV28 combines with J gene TRBJ1-2, with a tentative D call TRBD1 (5 bases). CDR1 MDHEN and CDR2 SYDVKM come from the germline V gene. This CDR3 is 17 amino acids long. Trimming pared 4 bases from V and 2 bases from J, leaving 20 bases between. The chain's CDR3 is CASSWGGVGAENYGYTF. In DNA, the CDR3 is TGTGCCAGCAGTTGGGGGGGTGTTGGGGCGGAGAACTATGGCTACACCTTC.

This clone was counted a single time. The V call is TRBV19, the J call TRBJ2-7, with 7 nucleotides matching TRBD2. The CDR3 totals 13 residues. The J segment lost 1 base and the V segment lost 4 bases, leaving 1 base of the junction unmatched. Germline V gene sequence: CDR1 LNHDA, CDR2 SQIVND (reference sequence). The CDR3 region has the DNA TGTGCCAGTAGTAGGGAGGGTTCCTACGAGCAGTACTTC. Encoded protein: CASSREGSYEQYF.

The DNA for the CDR3 is TGTGCCAGCAGCTTATTCGGGACAGGGGGCGCGAACACTGAAGCTTTCTTT. It is translated as CASSLFGTGGANTEAFF. The chain couples TRBV7-2 to TRBJ1-1; 12 bases agree with TRBD1. V lost 2 bases to trimming and J lost 1 base; unmatched junction nucleotides: 5. Germline values: CDR1 SGHTA, CDR2 FQGNSA. CDR3 length equals 17 residues.

V gene TRBV10-1 combines with J gene TRBJ1-1; 8 nucleotides align to TRBD1. The germline CDR1 and CDR2 sequences are WNHNN and SYGVQD (reference sequence). The CDR3 has 14 amino acids. The junction had 8 bases not matched to a gene; V was cut back by 7 bases and J by 4 bases. The CDR3 is CASMYGQGSTEAFF. Here the CDR3 DNA reads TGCGCCAGCATGTATGGACAGGGTTCCACTGAAGCTTTCTTT.